This TCR beta chain is drawn from a study of T cells after posttransplantation cyclophosphamide. Busulfan-fludarabine conditioning, marrow transplant, and cyclophosphamide on days +3 and +4 were administered. TCRdb's table, derived via immunoSEQ multiplex PCR, lists solely in-frame clones and lacks some. This table has around 10,000 clones, approximately 80% appearing once. The V gene's germline CDR1 is GTSNPN and CDR2 SVGIG (reference sequence). The CDR3 length is 11 residues. V was clipped by 2 bases and J by 5 bases, with 6 bases between them. J is TRBJ1-2 and V is TRBV30; D gene ambiguous. The specimen comprised PBMCs, sampled approximately 1,900 days after allogeneic stem cell transplant with posttransplant cyclophosphamide. This clonotype was sampled from a female patient in her 50s who received an allogeneic stem cell transplant from a related donor, was CMV-positive, and had no GVHD. Some T cells may trace back to the graft donor. CDR3 nucleotide sequence: TGTGCCTGGAGTTTACGGTATGGCTACACCTTC. Its translation is CAWSLRYGYTF.